A selection of T cell receptor beta chains follows, all from one sample in a study of T cells in Graves' hyperthyroidism and ophthalmopathy. Each CDR3 protein is one row after TCRdb ran MiXCR on the multiplex PCR reads. The table shows 380,000 or so distinct CDR3 sequences, with around an eighth occurring only once. Sequencing used blood. These TCRs come from a man in his thirties or forties with Graves' hyperthyroidism that later progressed to Graves' ophthalmopathy. CDR3s include the opening cysteine and the closing phenylalanine or tryptophan. The order of the fields is CDR3 DNA, CDR3 protein, J gene, D gene, clone size, V gene. The D gene is left open where the match is weak. Size values are once, few and many counts, or a class for expanded clones, and some rows have none.

CDR3 DNA: TGCGCCAGCAGCTTGTTGGGGAATGAGCAGTTCTTC
CDR3 protein: CASSLLGNEQFF
J gene: TRBJ2-1
D gene: -
clone size: many
V gene: TRBV5-1

CDR3 DNA: TGCAGTGGCGACCCTGGGCATGAGCAGTTCTTC
CDR3 protein: CSGDPGHEQFF
J gene: TRBJ2-1
D gene: -
clone size: -
V gene: TRBV20-1

CDR3 DNA: TGTGCCAGCAACTGGGACAGGGGGAATCAGCCCCAGCATTTT
CDR3 protein: CASNWDRGNQPQHF
J gene: TRBJ1-5
D gene: TRBD1
clone size: -
V gene: TRBV6-1

CDR3 DNA: TGTGCCTGCGGGACAGGGGGTCCATCCTATGAAGCTTTCTTT
CDR3 protein: CACGTGGPSYEAFF
J gene: TRBJ1-1
D gene: TRBD1
clone size: many
V gene: TRBV30

CDR3 DNA: TGTGCCAGCAGCTTAGTTCGACAGGGAAATGAAAAACTGTTTTTT
CDR3 protein: CASSLVRQGNEKLFF
J gene: TRBJ1-4
D gene: TRBD1
clone size: few
V gene: TRBV5-8

CDR3 DNA: TGTGCCAGCAGCCGACTTAAGGACAGCCTTTATGGCTACACCTTC
CDR3 protein: CASSRLKDSLYGYTF
J gene: TRBJ1-2
D gene: -
clone size: few
V gene: TRBV9

CDR3 DNA: TGTGCCAGCAGAGGGAACTCCTACGAGCAGTACTTC
CDR3 protein: CASRGNSYEQYF
J gene: TRBJ2-7
D gene: -
clone size: many
V gene: TRBV28

CDR3 DNA: TGCGCCAGCAGCTTTGGTTTAGCAGATACGCAGTATTTT
CDR3 protein: CASSFGLADTQYF
J gene: TRBJ2-3
D gene: -
clone size: once
V gene: TRBV5-1

CDR3 DNA: TGTGCCAGCAGCTCCTCGACAGCTTCAGGAGATACGCAGTATTTT
CDR3 protein: CASSSSTASGDTQYF
J gene: TRBJ2-3
D gene: -
clone size: many
V gene: TRBV11-3

CDR3 DNA: TGCAGCGTTGAACGCAGCGGGGGGCCGATCTACGAGCAGTACTTC
CDR3 protein: CSVERSGGPIYEQYF
J gene: TRBJ2-7
D gene: TRBD2
clone size: many
V gene: TRBV29-1

CDR3 DNA: TGTGCCAGCAGTCGGGACGGGAACTACGAGCAGTACTTC
CDR3 protein: CASSRDGNYEQYF
J gene: TRBJ2-7
D gene: -
clone size: many
V gene: TRBV6-1

CDR3 DNA: TGTGCCAGCAGCCCGAGGCGGGGGGAAGACTATGGCTACACCTTC
CDR3 protein: CASSPRRGEDYGYTF
J gene: TRBJ1-2
D gene: -
clone size: many
V gene: TRBV11-2

CDR3 DNA: TGTGCCAGCAGTTGGAGTTACGGGACAGTTTACACCGGGGAGCTGTTTTTT
CDR3 protein: CASSWSYGTVYTGELFF
J gene: TRBJ2-2
D gene: TRBD1
clone size: many
V gene: TRBV28

CDR3 DNA: TGTGCCACCAGCAGAGCTGGGACAGGGGAATCACCCCTCCACTTT
CDR3 protein: CATSRAGTGESPLHF
J gene: TRBJ1-6
D gene: TRBD1
clone size: many
V gene: TRBV15

CDR3 DNA: TGTGCCAGCAGCTTAGCGTCCAGTAACTATGAGCAGTTCTTC
CDR3 protein: CASSLASSNYEQFF
J gene: TRBJ2-1
D gene: -
clone size: many
V gene: TRBV7-6

CDR3 DNA: TGTGCCAGCAGTTTTTCTAGCGGGTTCCAAGAGACCCAGTACTTC
CDR3 protein: CASSFSSGFQETQYF
J gene: TRBJ2-5
D gene: TRBD2
clone size: -
V gene: TRBV27

CDR3 DNA: TGTGCCAGCAGCTTAGCCCGGGGGACCTATGGCTACACCTTC
CDR3 protein: CASSLARGTYGYTF
J gene: TRBJ1-2
D gene: -
clone size: few
V gene: TRBV7-9

CDR3 DNA: TGCAGTGCTAGAGATCCCTCATCGAACACTGAAGCTTTCTTT
CDR3 protein: CSARDPSSNTEAFF
J gene: TRBJ1-1
D gene: -
clone size: many
V gene: TRBV20-1

CDR3 DNA: TGTGCCAGCAGTGAAGCGAAGGCCGGCCTAGACTATGGCTACACCTTC
CDR3 protein: CASSEAKAGLDYGYTF
J gene: TRBJ1-2
D gene: -
clone size: many
V gene: TRBV2

CDR3 DNA: TGTGCCAGCAGCCCTCGGGACAGGGGGCGGGGCGGGGAGCTGTTTTTT
CDR3 protein: CASSPRDRGRGGELFF
J gene: TRBJ2-2
D gene: TRBD1
clone size: many
V gene: TRBV7-8

CDR3 DNA: TGTGCCAGCAGTGAAAGACAGGGGTTGGATCAGCCCCAGCATTTT
CDR3 protein: CASSERQGLDQPQHF
J gene: TRBJ1-5
D gene: TRBD1
clone size: -
V gene: TRBV6-1

CDR3 DNA: TGTGCCAGCAGTTTCGTGGGCGGGGGGGGGACAGATACGCAGTATTTT
CDR3 protein: CASSFVGGGGTDTQYF
J gene: TRBJ2-3
D gene: TRBD2
clone size: -
V gene: TRBV12-3/TRBV12-4

CDR3 DNA: TGTGCCAGCAGTCCGAGAACAGGGGTTGGCAATCAGCCCCAGCATTTT
CDR3 protein: CASSPRTGVGNQPQHF
J gene: TRBJ1-5
D gene: TRBD1
clone size: few
V gene: TRBV5-8

CDR3 DNA: TGCAGTGCCCCTAATTTTGACTGGTACCAAGAGACCCAGTACTTC
CDR3 protein: CSAPNFDWYQETQYF
J gene: TRBJ2-5
D gene: -
clone size: -
V gene: TRBV20-1

CDR3 DNA: TGTGCCAGCAGTTACTCCGGTCGACAGGGGGCTTCGGATCAGCCCCAGCATTTT
CDR3 protein: CASSYSGRQGASDQPQHF
J gene: TRBJ1-5
D gene: TRBD1
clone size: many
V gene: TRBV6-5

CDR3 DNA: TGTGCCAGCAGTTACTCAGGTGTGAGGGAGGGCTCACCCCTCCACTTT
CDR3 protein: CASSYSGVREGSPLHF
J gene: TRBJ1-6
D gene: -
clone size: -
V gene: TRBV6-5

CDR3 DNA: TGCAGCGTTGAAGTAGGAACAGCCGGAAACACCATATATTTT
CDR3 protein: CSVEVGTAGNTIYF
J gene: TRBJ1-3
D gene: -
clone size: few
V gene: TRBV29-1

CDR3 DNA: TGTGCCAGCAGCGCTGACAGGGGGGTCGACGAGCAGTACTTC
CDR3 protein: CASSADRGVDEQYF
J gene: TRBJ2-7
D gene: TRBD1
clone size: many
V gene: TRBV7-9

CDR3 DNA: TGTGCCAGCAGCCTTATAGGAGCAGGGGGAGGGGAAGCTTTCTTT
CDR3 protein: CASSLIGAGGGEAFF
J gene: TRBJ1-1
D gene: TRBD1
clone size: many
V gene: TRBV7-2

CDR3 DNA: TGTGCCAGCAGGGCTGATAGCGGGCGCGGGGATACGCAGTATTTT
CDR3 protein: CASRADSGRGDTQYF
J gene: TRBJ2-3
D gene: TRBD2
clone size: few
V gene: TRBV12-3/TRBV12-4

CDR3 DNA: TGTGCCAGCAGTGAACAGGAGAACACTGAAGCTTTCTTT
CDR3 protein: CASSEQENTEAFF
J gene: TRBJ1-1
D gene: -
clone size: many
V gene: TRBV2

CDR3 DNA: TGTGCCAGTAGCCCCAGGGACAGGCCTCAAGAGACCCAGTACTTC
CDR3 protein: CASSPRDRPQETQYF
J gene: TRBJ2-5
D gene: TRBD1
clone size: -
V gene: TRBV19

CDR3 DNA: TGTGCCAGCAGTACCGGGACTACAGATACGCAGTATTTT
CDR3 protein: CASSTGTTDTQYF
J gene: TRBJ2-3
D gene: -
clone size: -
V gene: TRBV25-1

CDR3 DNA: TGTACCAGTAGTATGGCGGACAGGGTAAATCAGCCCCAGCATTTT
CDR3 protein: CTSSMADRVNQPQHF
J gene: TRBJ1-5
D gene: TRBD1
clone size: -
V gene: TRBV19

CDR3 DNA: TGTGCCAGCAGTTACTCTCCTAGCCGAGATACGCAGTATTTT
CDR3 protein: CASSYSPSRDTQYF
J gene: TRBJ2-3
D gene: -
clone size: few
V gene: TRBV6-5

CDR3 DNA: TGTGCCAGCATATCGGGATTAGGAAACACCATATATTTT
CDR3 protein: CASISGLGNTIYF
J gene: TRBJ1-3
D gene: -
clone size: many
V gene: TRBV28

CDR3 DNA: TGTGCCAGCGAGTTGGCAGGGGGCGGAAGAGGGACTGAAGCTTTCTTT
CDR3 protein: CASELAGGGRGTEAFF
J gene: TRBJ1-1
D gene: TRBD1
clone size: many
V gene: TRBV5-6

CDR3 DNA: TGTGCCAGCTATAAGTGGGGGGCAAATGAGCAGTTCTTC
CDR3 protein: CASYKWGANEQFF
J gene: TRBJ2-1
D gene: -
clone size: few
V gene: TRBV27

CDR3 DNA: TGTGCCACCAGCAGAAAAAGCGGACTGATCGACAATGAGCAGTTCTTC
CDR3 protein: CATSRKSGLIDNEQFF
J gene: TRBJ2-1
D gene: -
clone size: few
V gene: TRBV15

CDR3 DNA: TGTGCCAGTAGTCCCCCGACAGGGCTTAGCAATCAGCCCCAGCATTTT
CDR3 protein: CASSPPTGLSNQPQHF
J gene: TRBJ1-5
D gene: TRBD1
clone size: -
V gene: TRBV19

CDR3 DNA: TGTGCCAGCAGCTTAGTTCGTTTCTCTGGAAACACCATATATTTT
CDR3 protein: CASSLVRFSGNTIYF
J gene: TRBJ1-3
D gene: -
clone size: -
V gene: TRBV7-9

CDR3 DNA: TGTGCCATCAATTCCGGGGGTCTTAATTCACCCCTCCACTTT
CDR3 protein: CAINSGGLNSPLHF
J gene: TRBJ1-6
D gene: -
clone size: -
V gene: TRBV10-3

CDR3 DNA: TGTGCCAGCAGTAATAGCGGGGGGCAGTTTGAGTACTTC
CDR3 protein: CASSNSGGQFEYF
J gene: TRBJ2-4
D gene: TRBD2
clone size: -
V gene: TRBV6-2/TRBV6-3

CDR3 DNA: TGTGCCAGCAGTGACCTATGGGGGGCGACCAAAAACATTCAGTACTTC
CDR3 protein: CASSDLWGATKNIQYF
J gene: TRBJ2-4
D gene: -
clone size: -
V gene: TRBV6-2/TRBV6-3

CDR3 DNA: TGCAGCGTTGAGACTCCGGGGCCACTGTCAAACTATGGCTACACCTTC
CDR3 protein: CSVETPGPLSNYGYTF
J gene: TRBJ1-2
D gene: -
clone size: -
V gene: TRBV29-1

CDR3 DNA: TGTGCCAGCAGCCTGGGAATGGACTATGGCTACACCTTC
CDR3 protein: CASSLGMDYGYTF
J gene: TRBJ1-2
D gene: -
clone size: -
V gene: TRBV6-1

CDR3 DNA: TGTGCCAGCACCCGAGGGACGGATTCACCCCTCCACTTT
CDR3 protein: CASTRGTDSPLHF
J gene: TRBJ1-6
D gene: -
clone size: -
V gene: TRBV4-2

CDR3 DNA: TGTGCCAGCAGTTCCCCCCCGGGGGATGAGCAGTTCTTC
CDR3 protein: CASSSPPGDEQFF
J gene: TRBJ2-1
D gene: -
clone size: -
V gene: TRBV28

CDR3 DNA: TGTGCCAGCAGCAATGTAGGGACGATCGATGGCTACACCTTC
CDR3 protein: CASSNVGTIDGYTF
J gene: TRBJ1-2
D gene: -
clone size: many
V gene: TRBV5-8

CDR3 DNA: TGTGCCAGCAGCTTAGTGATAGGGAACTATGGCTACACCTTC
CDR3 protein: CASSLVIGNYGYTF
J gene: TRBJ1-2
D gene: -
clone size: -
V gene: TRBV7-2

CDR3 DNA: TGTGCCAGCAGCCGATTAGGGTTATGGCAACCCCTCCACTTT
CDR3 protein: CASSRLGLWQPLHF
J gene: TRBJ1-6
D gene: -
clone size: -
V gene: TRBV16

CDR3 DNA: TGTGCCAGCAGCCAAGATCTATGGTACGAGCAGTACTTC
CDR3 protein: CASSQDLWYEQYF
J gene: TRBJ2-7
D gene: -
clone size: few
V gene: TRBV3-1